The present entry profiles one T cell receptor beta chain with its context. Sequenced by immunoSEQ multiplex PCR; TCRdb stores in-frame clones only, minus some. This sample has 550,000 to 750,000 clones, with about 91% found just once. The data originate from a study of shared clonotypes between healthy human individuals. This CDR3 has 12 amino acids. Germline V gene lookup returns CDR1 MNHEY and CDR2 SVGAGI. Trimming shortened V by 5 bases and J by 8 bases, and 12 bases separated the two germline ends. Terminally differentiated effector memory CD45RA+ cells were excluded by CCR7 positive selection of CD45RO-negative cells.

The source is a man aged 25 to 45 in good health. Specimen: naive CD8+ T cells sorted from blood. The V gene is TRBV6-5, the J gene TRBJ1-2; weak D call: TRBD1 (5 bases). CDR3 bases: TGTGCCAGCAGTCCAGACAGTTTGGGCTACACCTTC. This gives the protein CASSPDSLGYTF.